Listed below are T cell receptor beta chains from one sample, sequenced in a study of shared clonotypes between healthy human individuals. Profiled with immunoSEQ multiplex PCR; TCRdb holds only in-frame clones, not every one. Of around 2,000,000 clones listed, 85% to 95% are singletons. The sequenced sample was naive CD8+ T cells from PBMCs. These receptors were collected from a man younger than 35 in good health. Some clones in this sample may be carry-over from other donors' samples. Both conserved end residues are part of each CDR3. D genes are given only for firm matches. Not every row has a clone size; where given, it reads once, few, many or a size class.

d_gene: TRBD1
j_gene: TRBJ1-4
abundance: .
v_gene: TRBV7-8
CDR3aa: CASSHRTGRSEKLFF
CDR3nt: TGTGCCAGCAGCCATCGGACAGGGCGGAGTGAAAAACTGTTTTTT

d_gene: TRBD2
j_gene: TRBJ2-1
abundance: .
v_gene: TRBV7-9
CDR3aa: CASSLLAGLNNEQFF
CDR3nt: TGTGCCAGCAGCTTACTAGCGGGATTGAACAATGAGCAGTTCTTC

d_gene: .
j_gene: TRBJ2-5
abundance: .
v_gene: TRBV6-5
CDR3aa: CASSLQGWETQYF
CDR3nt: TGTGCCAGCAGTCTTCAGGGCTGGGAGACCCAGTACTTC

d_gene: .
j_gene: TRBJ2-1
abundance: .
v_gene: TRBV19
CDR3aa: CAIRLGNEQFF
CDR3nt: TGTGCCATACGACTCGGAAATGAGCAGTTCTTC

d_gene: .
j_gene: TRBJ2-1
abundance: .
v_gene: TRBV7-6
CDR3aa: CASSSHNEQFF
CDR3nt: TGTGCCAGCAGCTCCCACAATGAGCAGTTCTTC

d_gene: .
j_gene: TRBJ1-1
abundance: .
v_gene: TRBV27
CDR3aa: CASSIIGASTEAFF
CDR3nt: TGTGCCAGCAGTATTATAGGTGCGAGCACTGAAGCTTTCTTT

d_gene: .
j_gene: TRBJ2-7
abundance: few
v_gene: TRBV7-9
CDR3aa: CASSTRGRGYYEQYF
CDR3nt: TGTGCCAGCAGCACGAGAGGACGGGGATACTACGAGCAGTACTTC

d_gene: TRBD2
j_gene: TRBJ2-7
abundance: .
v_gene: TRBV29-1
CDR3aa: CSVEGEGSETYEQYF
CDR3nt: TGCAGCGTTGAAGGGGAGGGCAGCGAGACCTACGAGCAGTACTTC

d_gene: .
j_gene: TRBJ2-1
abundance: .
v_gene: TRBV5-4
CDR3aa: CASSLFGDNEQFF
CDR3nt: TGTGCCAGCAGCTTGTTCGGAGACAATGAGCAGTTCTTC

d_gene: TRBD2
j_gene: TRBJ2-7
abundance: .
v_gene: TRBV11-2
CDR3aa: CASSPVGGINYEQYF
CDR3nt: TGTGCCAGCAGCCCAGTCGGGGGGATCAACTACGAGCAGTACTTC

d_gene: TRBD1
j_gene: TRBJ2-3
abundance: .
v_gene: TRBV10-3
CDR3aa: CAISESGQGGLSQYF
CDR3nt: TGTGCCATCAGTGAGTCGGGACAGGGTGGTTTATCGCAGTATTTT

d_gene: .
j_gene: TRBJ2-7
abundance: .
v_gene: TRBV9
CDR3aa: CASTPGELAHYEQYF
CDR3nt: TGTGCCAGCACCCCTGGGGAGCTGGCACACTACGAGCAGTACTTC

d_gene: TRBD1
j_gene: TRBJ1-1
abundance: .
v_gene: TRBV6-1
CDR3aa: CASSEWGDRGLVNTEAFF
CDR3nt: TGTGCCAGCAGTGAATGGGGGGACAGGGGGCTTGTGAACACTGAAGCTTTCTTT

d_gene: .
j_gene: TRBJ2-7
abundance: .
v_gene: TRBV23-1
CDR3aa: CASSHGSTYEQYF
CDR3nt: TGCGCCAGCAGTCACGGCAGCACCTACGAGCAGTACTTC

d_gene: .
j_gene: TRBJ2-2
abundance: once
v_gene: TRBV29-1
CDR3aa: CSVEGRGAGELFF
CDR3nt: TGCAGCGTTGAGGGCAGGGGAGCCGGGGAGCTGTTTTTT

d_gene: .
j_gene: TRBJ2-7
abundance: .
v_gene: TRBV28
CDR3aa: CASRPPTDSYEQYF
CDR3nt: TGTGCCAGCAGACCCCCGACGGATTCCTACGAGCAGTACTTC

d_gene: .
j_gene: TRBJ2-1
abundance: .
v_gene: TRBV7-3
CDR3aa: CASSFIRGEYNEQFF
CDR3nt: TGTGCCAGCAGCTTTATACGGGGAGAGTACAATGAGCAGTTCTTC

d_gene: .
j_gene: TRBJ1-1
abundance: .
v_gene: TRBV2
CDR3aa: CASRTGGAVNTEAFF
CDR3nt: TGTGCCAGCAGGACTGGGGGAGCAGTAAACACTGAAGCTTTCTTT

d_gene: TRBD1
j_gene: TRBJ1-2
abundance: .
v_gene: TRBV7-9
CDR3aa: CASSLGDSAYGYTF
CDR3nt: TGTGCCAGCAGCTTAGGGGACAGCGCCTATGGCTACACCTTC

d_gene: TRBD2
j_gene: TRBJ2-3
abundance: .
v_gene: TRBV7-6
CDR3aa: CASSFLLGTSGGDYTQYF
CDR3nt: TGTGCCAGCAGCTTTCTCTTAGGGACTAGCGGGGGAGACTATACGCAGTATTTT

d_gene: .
j_gene: TRBJ1-4
abundance: .
v_gene: TRBV14
CDR3aa: CASSQGVHYSGEKLFF
CDR3nt: TGTGCCAGCAGCCAAGGGGTTCATTATTCTGGGGAAAAACTGTTTTTT

d_gene: .
j_gene: TRBJ2-1
abundance: .
v_gene: TRBV4-3
CDR3aa: CASSQSGPSNEQFF
CDR3nt: TGCGCCAGCAGCCAATCTGGGCCCTCCAATGAGCAGTTCTTC

d_gene: .
j_gene: TRBJ1-1
abundance: .
v_gene: TRBV19
CDR3aa: CASNTGKHTEAFF
CDR3nt: TGTGCCAGTAATACAGGAAAGCACACTGAAGCTTTCTTT

d_gene: .
j_gene: TRBJ2-7
abundance: .
v_gene: TRBV9
CDR3aa: CASSPVDTSYEQYF
CDR3nt: TGTGCCAGCAGCCCAGTCGACACCTCCTACGAGCAGTACTTC

d_gene: .
j_gene: TRBJ1-1
abundance: .
v_gene: TRBV7-9
CDR3aa: CASSLGTLRTTEAFF
CDR3nt: TGTGCCAGCAGCCTGGGGACCCTCAGAACCACTGAAGCTTTCTTT

d_gene: TRBD2
j_gene: TRBJ2-1
abundance: .
v_gene: TRBV19
CDR3aa: CASSERAGGSYNEQFF
CDR3nt: TGTGCCAGTAGCGAAAGAGCGGGAGGTTCCTACAATGAGCAGTTCTTC

d_gene: .
j_gene: TRBJ2-1
abundance: once
v_gene: TRBV7-9
CDR3aa: CASSFPGREQFF
CDR3nt: TGTGCCAGCAGCTTTCCGGGACGTGAGCAGTTCTTC

d_gene: TRBD1
j_gene: TRBJ2-7
abundance: .
v_gene: TRBV15
CDR3aa: CATSRASGQGGDKQYF
CDR3nt: TGTGCCACCAGCAGAGCTTCCGGACAGGGGGGAGATAAGCAGTACTTC

d_gene: TRBD2
j_gene: TRBJ2-2
abundance: .
v_gene: TRBV9
CDR3aa: CASSWDRSSGTWELFF
CDR3nt: TGTGCCAGCAGCTGGGATCGCTCTAGCGGGACGTGGGAGCTGTTTTTT

d_gene: TRBD2
j_gene: TRBJ2-7
abundance: .
v_gene: TRBV7-2
CDR3aa: CASSSGGPLYEQYF
CDR3nt: TGTGCCAGCAGCTCGGGAGGTCCCCTCTACGAGCAGTACTTC

d_gene: .
j_gene: TRBJ2-1
abundance: .
v_gene: TRBV5-6
CDR3aa: CASSRAPRPNEQFF
CDR3nt: TGTGCCAGCAGCCGGGCCCCGAGGCCCAATGAGCAGTTCTTC

d_gene: TRBD1
j_gene: TRBJ2-4
abundance: .
v_gene: TRBV5-6
CDR3aa: CASSSGQGQYF
CDR3nt: TGTGCCAGCAGCTCCGGACAGGGGCAGTACTTC

d_gene: TRBD1
j_gene: TRBJ1-2
abundance: .
v_gene: TRBV30
CDR3aa: CAWTGQLSNYGYTF
CDR3nt: TGTGCCTGGACGGGACAGCTATCTAACTATGGCTACACCTTC

d_gene: TRBD2
j_gene: TRBJ2-7
abundance: .
v_gene: TRBV9
CDR3aa: CASSIAGGLYEQYF
CDR3nt: TGTGCCAGCAGCATAGCGGGAGGGCTGTACGAGCAGTACTTC

d_gene: TRBD1
j_gene: TRBJ2-1
abundance: .
v_gene: TRBV5-4
CDR3aa: CASSSNRGGNEQFF
CDR3nt: TGTGCCAGCAGCTCTAACAGGGGCGGAAATGAGCAGTTCTTC

d_gene: .
j_gene: TRBJ2-5
abundance: .
v_gene: TRBV7-8
CDR3aa: CASSPVTEGEETQYF
CDR3nt: TGTGCCAGCAGCCCCGTTACTGAGGGCGAAGAGACCCAGTACTTC

d_gene: .
j_gene: TRBJ2-3
abundance: .
v_gene: TRBV4-3
CDR3aa: CASSQGASADTQYF
CDR3nt: TGCGCCAGCAGCCAAGGGGCTTCGGCAGATACGCAGTATTTT

d_gene: .
j_gene: TRBJ2-2
abundance: .
v_gene: TRBV27
CDR3aa: CASSTFGAPHTGELFF
CDR3nt: TGTGCCAGCTCCACATTCGGGGCCCCGCACACCGGGGAGCTGTTTTTT

d_gene: TRBD1
j_gene: TRBJ2-5
abundance: .
v_gene: TRBV7-8
CDR3aa: CASSSDREQETQYF
CDR3nt: TGTGCCAGCAGCTCAGACAGGGAGCAAGAGACCCAGTACTTC

d_gene: .
j_gene: TRBJ1-1
abundance: .
v_gene: TRBV9
CDR3aa: CASSPLRGVGTEAFF
CDR3nt: TGTGCCAGCAGCCCCCTGCGGGGCGTAGGCACTGAAGCTTTCTTT

d_gene: TRBD2
j_gene: TRBJ2-1
abundance: .
v_gene: TRBV11-2
CDR3aa: CASSSGTSGSEQFF
CDR3nt: TGTGCCAGCAGCTCCGGGACTAGCGGCAGCGAGCAGTTCTTC

d_gene: TRBD1
j_gene: TRBJ2-7
abundance: .
v_gene: TRBV11-1
CDR3aa: CASSSAGTGDSEQYF
CDR3nt: TGTGCCAGCAGCTCAGCCGGGACAGGGGACTCCGAGCAGTACTTC

d_gene: .
j_gene: TRBJ1-1
abundance: .
v_gene: TRBV2
CDR3aa: CASSERRRGHTEAFF
CDR3nt: TGTGCCAGCAGTGAACGGAGAAGGGGACACACTGAAGCTTTCTTT

d_gene: TRBD1
j_gene: TRBJ2-5
abundance: .
v_gene: TRBV10-2
CDR3aa: CATSRRGTGKETQYF
CDR3nt: TGCGCCACCTCAAGGAGGGGGACAGGGAAGGAGACCCAGTACTTC

d_gene: .
j_gene: TRBJ1-4
abundance: .
v_gene: TRBV7-9
CDR3aa: CAAGGTHEKLFF
CDR3nt: TGTGCCGCGGGGGGGACACATGAAAAACTGTTTTTT

d_gene: TRBD2
j_gene: TRBJ2-2
abundance: .
v_gene: TRBV10-2
CDR3aa: CASRPPSGRHTGELFF
CDR3nt: TGCGCCAGCAGACCCCCCAGCGGGAGACACACCGGGGAGCTGTTTTTT

d_gene: .
j_gene: TRBJ2-1
abundance: .
v_gene: TRBV19
CDR3aa: CASSMRTLGAEQFF
CDR3nt: TGTGCCAGTAGTATGAGGACTCTGGGGGCTGAGCAGTTCTTC

d_gene: .
j_gene: TRBJ2-3
abundance: .
v_gene: TRBV7-3
CDR3aa: CASSLKGTDTQYF
CDR3nt: TGTGCCAGCAGCTTAAAAGGCACAGATACGCAGTATTTT

d_gene: .
j_gene: TRBJ1-2
abundance: .
v_gene: TRBV11-2
CDR3aa: CASSFERDYGYTF
CDR3nt: TGTGCCAGCAGCTTCGAGAGGGACTATGGCTACACCTTC

d_gene: TRBD2
j_gene: TRBJ2-7
abundance: .
v_gene: TRBV7-9
CDR3aa: CASSLRTLTSGVFEQYF
CDR3nt: TGTGCCAGCAGCCTACGGACTCTCACTAGCGGGGTCTTTGAGCAGTACTTC

d_gene: .
j_gene: TRBJ2-7
abundance: .
v_gene: TRBV27
CDR3aa: CASSWDSHSFSEQYF
CDR3nt: TGTGCCAGCAGCTGGGACTCTCACTCGTTCAGCGAGCAGTACTTC

d_gene: .
j_gene: TRBJ2-1
abundance: .
v_gene: TRBV18
CDR3aa: CASSPPDYDEQFF
CDR3nt: TGTGCCAGCTCACCCCCAGATTACGATGAGCAGTTCTTC

d_gene: .
j_gene: TRBJ1-1
abundance: .
v_gene: TRBV2
CDR3aa: CASTDRDFEAFF
CDR3nt: TGTGCCAGCACCGACCGGGACTTTGAAGCTTTCTTT

d_gene: .
j_gene: TRBJ1-4
abundance: .
v_gene: TRBV27
CDR3aa: CASSLLGAGGEKLFF
CDR3nt: TGTGCCAGCAGTTTATTAGGCGCGGGGGGTGAAAAACTGTTTTTT

d_gene: .
j_gene: TRBJ2-1
abundance: once
v_gene: TRBV27
CDR3aa: CASSLGQTTYNEQFF
CDR3nt: TGTGCCAGCAGTTTAGGACAGACAACCTACAATGAGCAGTTCTTC

d_gene: .
j_gene: TRBJ1-5
abundance: .
v_gene: TRBV4-1
CDR3aa: CASSPVGGVGNQPQHF
CDR3nt: TGCGCCAGCAGCCCTGTAGGGGGAGTGGGAAATCAGCCCCAGCATTTT

d_gene: TRBD1
j_gene: TRBJ2-6
abundance: .
v_gene: TRBV7-9
CDR3aa: CASSAQTGVGANVLTF
CDR3nt: TGTGCCAGCAGCGCACAAACAGGGGTTGGGGCCAACGTCCTGACTTTC

d_gene: .
j_gene: TRBJ1-1
abundance: .
v_gene: TRBV27
CDR3aa: CASSLNTHYEAFF
CDR3nt: TGTGCCAGCAGTTTAAACACACACTACGAAGCTTTCTTT

d_gene: .
j_gene: TRBJ1-1
abundance: .
v_gene: TRBV28
CDR3aa: CASSLNTGNTEAFF
CDR3nt: TGTGCCAGCAGTTTAAATACAGGAAACACTGAAGCTTTCTTT

d_gene: .
j_gene: TRBJ2-7
abundance: .
v_gene: TRBV19
CDR3aa: CASSNTGILYEQYF
CDR3nt: TGTGCCAGTAGTAACACCGGGATACTCTACGAGCAGTACTTC